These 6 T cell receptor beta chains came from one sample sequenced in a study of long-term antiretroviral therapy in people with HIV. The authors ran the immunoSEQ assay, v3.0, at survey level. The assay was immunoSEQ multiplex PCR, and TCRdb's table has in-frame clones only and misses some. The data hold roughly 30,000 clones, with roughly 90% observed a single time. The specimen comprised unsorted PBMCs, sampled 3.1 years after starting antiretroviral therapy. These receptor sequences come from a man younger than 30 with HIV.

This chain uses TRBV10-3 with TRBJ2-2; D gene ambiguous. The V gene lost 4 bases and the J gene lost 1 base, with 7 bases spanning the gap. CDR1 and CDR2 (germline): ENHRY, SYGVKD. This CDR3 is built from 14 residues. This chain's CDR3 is CAISVIGNTGELFF. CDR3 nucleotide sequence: TGTGCCATCAGTGTTATCGGGAACACCGGGGAGCTGTTTTTT.

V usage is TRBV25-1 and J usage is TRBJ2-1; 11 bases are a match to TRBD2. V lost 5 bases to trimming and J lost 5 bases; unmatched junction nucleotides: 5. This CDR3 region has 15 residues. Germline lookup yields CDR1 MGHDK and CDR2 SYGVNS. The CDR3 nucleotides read TGTGCCAGCAGTATGGGACTAGCGGACGACAATGAGCAGTTCTTC. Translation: CASSMGLADDNEQFF.

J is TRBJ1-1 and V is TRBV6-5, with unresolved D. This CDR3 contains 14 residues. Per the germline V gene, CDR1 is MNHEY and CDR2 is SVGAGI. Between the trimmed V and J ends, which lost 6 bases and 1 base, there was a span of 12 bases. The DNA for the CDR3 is TGTGCCAGCAGCCTAACGGATTCGAACACTGAAGCTTTCTTT. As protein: CASSLTDSNTEAFF.

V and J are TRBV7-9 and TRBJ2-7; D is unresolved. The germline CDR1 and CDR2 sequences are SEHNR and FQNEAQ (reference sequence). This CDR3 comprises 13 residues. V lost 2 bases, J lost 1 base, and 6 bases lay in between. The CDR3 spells CASSLPPSYEQYF. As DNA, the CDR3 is TGTGCCAGCAGCTTACCCCCATCCTACGAGCAGTACTTC.

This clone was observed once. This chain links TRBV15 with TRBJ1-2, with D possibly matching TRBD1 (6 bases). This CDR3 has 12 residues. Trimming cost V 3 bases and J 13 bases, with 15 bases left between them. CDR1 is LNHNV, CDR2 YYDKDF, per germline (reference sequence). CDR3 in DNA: TGTGCCACCAGCAGGACAGGCGGTGGGGGCACCTTC. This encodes CATSRTGGGGTF.

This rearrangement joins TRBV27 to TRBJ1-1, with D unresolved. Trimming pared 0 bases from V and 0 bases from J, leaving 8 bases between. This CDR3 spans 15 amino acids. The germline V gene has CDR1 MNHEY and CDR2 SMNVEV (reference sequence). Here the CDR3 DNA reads TGTGCCAGCAGTTTATCGCGGTCCCTGAACACTGAAGCTTTCTTT. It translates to CASSLSRSLNTEAFF.